This T cell receptor (beta chain) was sequenced in a study of a mutant IDH1 vaccine in newly diagnosed glioma (dated by TCRdb to the early 2020s). Broadly, across the study: The approximately 32 treated patients were roughly 62% male and roughly 38% female, with a mean age of roughly 42 years. Peripheral blood was collected at six visits: V03 (baseline), V05, V07, V10, V12 and V13. Longitudinal TCRB deep sequencing was performed for 20 to 30 treated patients wherever samples were available for exploratory analyses. Before enrollment, patients had received standard therapy of radiotherapy alone, temozolomide alone, or radiochemotherapy with temozolomide; most received the combination. General findings and caveats noted by the study authors: Selection of PBMC samples for TCRB deep sequencing was based on availability. The authors stated that sample limitations prevented analyses of patient blood samples from being reproduced. Pseudoprogression seemed to be unrelated to changes in the top peripheral T cell clonotypes found by TCRB sequencing. Vaccine-induced immune responses across multiple MHC alleles were detected in approximately 94% of patients.

This specimen's time point label, interpreted: baseline, week 1 (first vaccination visit). The sample's treatment or condition label, decoded: pre-vaccination baseline after standard-of-care therapy. Donors had newly diagnosed WHO grade 3 or 4 IDH1-mutant astrocytomas with loss of nuclear ATRX. The samples were drawn from NOA16, a multicentre, single-arm, open-label phase I trial in Germany that tested a mutant IDH1 peptide vaccine in humans for the first time. For immunogenicity testing, the blood drawn at visit V03 was used as the baseline sample. Genomic DNA for TCRB sequencing was extracted from EDTA blood using the DNeasy Blood and Tissue Kit. Comment on this clone: Its antigen is still unknown. No base qualities exist here, and no much larger clone lies one base off it.

The library relied on the immunoSEQ multiplex PCR assay. Rearranged TCR beta chain sequences were amplified using the hsTCRB Kit according to the manufacturer's protocol. An Illumina MiSeq was used to sequence the TCRB libraries. As for how the authors treated the data: The proprietary platform of the kit vendor was used for demultiplexing, trimming and gene mapping. This immuneACCESS table, as held by TCRdb, lists in-frame sequences with V and J called but not all clones. Of the missing ones, under half trace to an unresolved V gene in checked studies; the others have no known cause. The DNA was the basis for D and trimming; V, J and clone size are from that table. The table for this sample lists 45,000 to 60,000 clones; 60% to 85% of them were counted only once. Jointly, the top ten make up 1.8% of the sample. Including the terminal cysteine and phenylalanine, the CDR3 comprises 11 residues. CDR3 DNA is the only sequence kept; it has 33 bases, read in frame from the first base. The trim is 7 bases for V and 4 bases for J, with a gap of 7 bases between the germline ends. As encoded in the germline V gene, CDR1 is SNHLY while CDR2 is FYNNEI.

The rearranged segments are TRBV2 and TRBJ1-1; the D gene cannot be resolved reliably. This sequence originates from a woman aged 40 to 55 with glioma. Sample: PBMCs, taken from a glioma patient treated with radiotherapy, temozolomide or both. For the CDR3, the sequence is CASNWGTEAFF. The sequenced DNA: TGTGCCAGCAATTGGGGCACTGAAGCTTTCTTT.